This T cell receptor beta chain was identified during a study of T cell changes during pregnancy in multiple sclerosis (dated by TCRdb to the late 2010s). Study-level background: The study examined how the T cell repertoire changed over the course of pregnancy in women with multiple sclerosis.

The library was made by the immunoSEQ multiplex PCR assay. Held by TCRdb, this immuneACCESS table contains in-frame sequences only and omits some clones. Under half of the omission traces to an unresolved V gene where checked; the cause of the rest is unknown. This sample is represented by under 70,000 clones; roughly 90% of them were singletons. Of the sample, around 0.66% falls within the top ten clones. Points on this clone: Its antigen remains unidentified. No much larger clone is present one base from it, and per-base qualities are unavailable.

Here the sequenced sample was CD4+ T cells from peripheral blood mononuclear cells, taken after pregnancy. The TCR was taken from a female donor with multiple sclerosis, enrolled in a pregnancy study.

The CDR3 region reads CASSAGQVGYGYTF. The nucleotide sequence is given as TGTGCCAGCAGCGCCGGACAGGTTGGCTATGGCTACACCTTC. The chain is made from TRBV9 and TRBJ1-2, and TRBD1 matches 7 of the central bases. The germline V gene supplies CDR1 SGDLS and CDR2 YYNGEE. V has 3 bases trimmed and J has 4 bases trimmed; junction bases matching no gene number 6. The CDR3 covers 14 residues, taking in both the cysteine and the phenylalanine. Of all the DNA, just the CDR3 is kept, 42 bases in frame from base 1.